The present entry profiles one T cell receptor (beta chain) with its context. The data originate from a study of PD-L1 blockade in urothelial cancer. The CDR3 runs 17 residues. Germline V gene data show CDR1 as SGHVS and CDR2 as FNYEAQ. The V segment lost 1 base and the J segment 1 base; nucleotides outside the gene matches: 8. Only in-frame clones appear in the TCRdb table, and some are missing; sequencing was by immunoSEQ multiplex PCR. This sample has more than 55,000 clones, with roughly four fifths found just once. Time point defined: pretreatment peripheral blood. The source material was PBMCs, sampled around atezolizumab (anti-PD-L1) treatment. The rearrangement links TRBV7-6 to TRBJ2-3; TRBD2 agrees at 7 bases. The clonotype originates from a man aged 65-85 years with urothelial cancer. The CDR3 bases are TGTGCCAGCAGCTTAGGGGGAGGCGGGAGCGGCACAGATACGCAGTATTTT. Translation: CASSLGGGGSGTDTQYF.